This TCR beta chain was documented in a study of T cells in Graves' hyperthyroidism and ophthalmopathy. Study-level information: Staff took peripheral blood when the initial diagnosis was made, before any treatment began.

Germline V gene sequence: CDR1 MNHNS, CDR2 SASEGT. V lost 6 bases to trimming and J lost 5 bases, with 16 bases between them. The CDR3 has 14 residues. Only one count was recorded for this clonotype. Exclusion followed for patients with uncontrolled infection, other autoimmune disease, pregnancy or lactation. PBMCs came from 7.5 to 10 ml fresh peripheral blood. The CDR3 regions of TCR beta were amplified from RNA transcripts. A set of HTBI primers served as the primers for a first-round RT-PCR of the TCR CDR3. TCRdb independently ran MiXCR on the multiplex PCR reads; one entry per CDR3 protein. The repertoire holds around 300,000 distinct CDR3 sequences, with less than 30% as singletons.

The sequenced sample consisted of blood. This chain joins TRBV6-1 and TRBJ2-5, with D perhaps TRBD2 (7 bases). The sequence derives from a man aged 35-49 years with Graves' hyperthyroidism that later progressed to Graves' ophthalmopathy. The CDR3, as DNA: TGTGCCAGCAGAGGGGGGGGTACCGGTGAGACCCAGTACTTC. This translates into CASRGGGTGETQYF.